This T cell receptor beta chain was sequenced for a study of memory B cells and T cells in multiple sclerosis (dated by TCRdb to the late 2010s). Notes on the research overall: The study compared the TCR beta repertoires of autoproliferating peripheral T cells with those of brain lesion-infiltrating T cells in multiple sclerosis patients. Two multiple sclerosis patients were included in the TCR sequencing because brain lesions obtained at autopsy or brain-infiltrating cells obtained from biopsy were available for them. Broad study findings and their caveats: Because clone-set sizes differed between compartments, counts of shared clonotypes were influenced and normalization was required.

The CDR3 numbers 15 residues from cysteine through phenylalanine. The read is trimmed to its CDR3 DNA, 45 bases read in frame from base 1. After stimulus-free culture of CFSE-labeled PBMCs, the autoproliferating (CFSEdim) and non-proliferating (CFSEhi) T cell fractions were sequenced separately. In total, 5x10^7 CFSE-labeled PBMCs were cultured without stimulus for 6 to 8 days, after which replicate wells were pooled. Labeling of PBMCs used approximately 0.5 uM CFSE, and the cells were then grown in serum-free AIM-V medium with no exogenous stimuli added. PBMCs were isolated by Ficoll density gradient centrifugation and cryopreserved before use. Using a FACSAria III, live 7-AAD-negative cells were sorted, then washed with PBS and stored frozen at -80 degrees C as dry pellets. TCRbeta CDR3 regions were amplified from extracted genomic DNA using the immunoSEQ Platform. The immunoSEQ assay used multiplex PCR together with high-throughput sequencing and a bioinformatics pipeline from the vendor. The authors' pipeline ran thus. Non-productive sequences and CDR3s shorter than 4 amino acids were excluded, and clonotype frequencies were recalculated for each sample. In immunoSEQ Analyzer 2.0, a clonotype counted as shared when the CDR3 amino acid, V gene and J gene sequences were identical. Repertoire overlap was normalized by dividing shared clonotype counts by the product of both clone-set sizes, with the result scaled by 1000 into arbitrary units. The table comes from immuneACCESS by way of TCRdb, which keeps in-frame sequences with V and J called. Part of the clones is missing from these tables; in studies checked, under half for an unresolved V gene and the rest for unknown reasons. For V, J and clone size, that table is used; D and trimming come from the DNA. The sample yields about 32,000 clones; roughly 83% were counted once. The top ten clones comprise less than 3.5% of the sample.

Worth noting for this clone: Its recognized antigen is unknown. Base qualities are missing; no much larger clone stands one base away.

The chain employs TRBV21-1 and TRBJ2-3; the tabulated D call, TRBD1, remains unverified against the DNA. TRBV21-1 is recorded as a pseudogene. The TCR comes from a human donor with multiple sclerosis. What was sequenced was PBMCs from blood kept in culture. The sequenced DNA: TGTGCCAGCAGCAAATGGACAGAAAACACAGATACGCAGTATTTT. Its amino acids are CASSKWTENTDTQYF.